This T cell receptor beta chain was documented in a study of cytomegalovirus exposure and HLA in healthy donors. For the study at large: A subsequent analysis stated that the 100 to 150 validation repertoires were run on the same platform as the roughly 670 first-cohort repertoires. Study findings and constraints: The study found most TCR sequences rare, yet found some public TCRs in many donors. The authors enumerated 150 to 200 TCR beta chains as linked to cytomegalovirus.

The donors belonged to the approximately 120-subject validation cohort, separate from the roughly 670-subject first cohort. The J segment lost 3 bases and the V segment lost 7 bases, leaving 12 bases of the junction unmatched. In germline, CDR1 is MDHEN, CDR2 SYDVKM. This CDR3 comprises 16 residues. Sequenced by immunoSEQ multiplex PCR; TCRdb stores in-frame clones only, minus some. Of roughly 220,000 clones in the sample, approximately 80% were seen once. As to this clone: The antigen remains undetermined.

The TCR was taken from a woman in her 30s in good health and CMV-seropositive. Source material: PBMCs. The chain has TRBV28 and TRBJ1-5; 7 nucleotides align to TRBD1. The CDR3 nucleotides read TGTGCCAGCAACCCCTTGACAGGGACACACAATCAGCCCCAGCATTTT. Protein sequence: CASNPLTGTHNQPQHF.